The rows below give T cell receptor beta chains drawn from one sample of a study of cytomegalovirus exposure and HLA in healthy donors. The protocol was immunoSEQ multiplex PCR, while the TCRdb copy is restricted to in-frame clones and leaves out a portion. The table lists about 160,000 clones, 80% of them singletons, with under 5% in the top ten. Sequenced: PBMCs. The source of these receptors is a woman between 50 and 59 years old in good health and CMV-seropositive. Both conserved end residues are part of each CDR3. D genes are given only for firm matches. For some rows the clone size is stated as once, few or many, or as a class when expanded; others skip it.

d_gene,abundance,v_gene,j_gene,CDR3aa,CDR3nt
-,-,TRBV5-6,TRBJ2-2,CASSFVSNTGELFF,TGTGCCAGCAGCTTCGTCTCGAACACCGGGGAGCTGTTTTTT
-,-,TRBV7-2,TRBJ1-3,CASSALSGNTIYF,TGTGCCAGCAGCGCACTATCAGGAAACACCATATATTTT
-,-,TRBV5-1,TRBJ2-1,CASSFQTSNDEQFF,TGCGCCAGCAGCTTCCAAACTAGTAACGATGAGCAGTTCTTC
TRBD2,-,TRBV5-1,TRBJ2-3,CASSQTSGTPDTQYF,TGCGCCAGCAGCCAGACTAGCGGGACGCCAGATACGCAGTATTTT
TRBD1,-,TRBV5-5,TRBJ2-2,CASSPTGGLNTGELFF,TGTGCCAGCAGCCCTACAGGGGGCCTGAACACCGGGGAGCTGTTTTTT
-,-,TRBV23-1,TRBJ2-3,CASSQPWRAPDTQYF,TGCGCCAGCAGTCAACCCTGGCGGGCGCCAGATACGCAGTATTTT
-,-,TRBV28,TRBJ2-2,CASSFTSSLYGGELFF,TGTGCCAGCAGTTTTACGTCCTCCCTCTATGGCGGGGAGCTGTTTTTT
-,-,TRBV5-1,TRBJ2-5,CASSLGGVRETQYF,TGCGCCAGCAGCTTGGGGGGAGTGCGAGAGACCCAGTACTTC
-,-,TRBV5-1,TRBJ2-1,CASSLAPGFSYNEQFF,TGCGCCAGCAGCTTGGCGCCAGGTTTCTCCTACAATGAGCAGTTCTTC
TRBD1,-,TRBV5-4,TRBJ2-7,CASSLENRGQGEQYF,TGTGCCAGCAGCTTGGAAAACAGGGGCCAGGGCGAGCAGTACTTC
-,-,TRBV6-5,TRBJ1-5,CASSPTRGSNQLQHF,TGTGCCAGCAGTCCGACCCGGGGGAGTAATCAGCTCCAGCATTTT
-,-,TRBV5-4,TRBJ1-2,CASSLAQFYGYTF,TGTGCCAGCAGCTTGGCTCAGTTCTATGGCTACACCTTC
-,-,TRBV7-9,TRBJ2-3,CSSSFARGAGDTQYF,TGTTCCAGCAGCTTTGCACGCGGGGCCGGAGATACGCAGTATTTT
-,-,TRBV10-1,TRBJ1-2,CASSETDF,TGCGCCAGCAGTGAAACAGACTTC
-,-,TRBV9,TRBJ1-5,CASSPLGSNQPQHF,TGTGCCAGCAGCCCACTCGGGAGCAATCAGCCCCAGCATTTT
TRBD1,-,TRBV4-1,TRBJ2-7,CASSQATGFGEQYF,TGCGCCAGCAGCCAAGCGACAGGGTTCGGCGAGCAGTACTTC
-,few,TRBV28,TRBJ1-2,CASSFGEAYGYTF,TGTGCCAGCAGTTTTGGGGAGGCCTATGGCTACACCTTC
-,-,TRBV29-1,TRBJ2-1,CSVVRVESYNEQFF,TGCAGCGTTGTGAGGGTTGAGTCCTACAATGAGCAGTTCTTC
TRBD1,once,TRBV5-4,TRBJ2-7,CASSWGTGNYEQYF,TGTGCCAGCAGCTGGGGGACAGGGAACTACGAGCAGTACTTC
TRBD1,-,TRBV20-1,TRBJ1-1,CSARGQGEAFF,TGCAGTGCTAGAGGACAGGGTGAAGCTTTCTTT
-,once,TRBV7-9,TRBJ2-5,CASSVGLQETQYF,TGTGCCAGCAGCGTGGGGCTGCAAGAGACCCAGTACTTC
TRBD2,-,TRBV2,TRBJ2-1,CASSGLAEYNEQFF,TGTGCCAGCAGTGGACTAGCGGAGTACAATGAGCAGTTCTTC
-,-,TRBV5-5,TRBJ1-5,CASSLEGRTNNQPQHF,TGTGCCAGCAGCTTGGAAGGACGGACAAACAATCAGCCCCAGCATTTT
TRBD1,few,TRBV5-4,TRBJ1-1,CASSWDRGSTEAFF,TGTGCCAGCAGCTGGGACAGGGGTTCCACTGAAGCTTTCTTT
TRBD1,-,TRBV5-4,TRBJ2-7,CASSLDRDEQYF,TGTGCCAGCAGCCTGGACAGGGACGAGCAGTACTTC
TRBD2,-,TRBV4-1,TRBJ2-3,CASSQDRSGRRTQYF,TGCGCCAGCAGCCAAGATAGAAGCGGGAGACGTACGCAGTATTTT
-,few,TRBV6-1,TRBJ1-1,CASREGFTEAFF,TGTGCCAGCAGAGAGGGTTTCACTGAAGCTTTCTTT
-,-,TRBV5-1,TRBJ2-7,CASSSDLREQYF,TGCGCCAGCAGCTCGGACTTGAGGGAGCAGTACTTC
-,-,TRBV6-6,TRBJ1-5,CASRISGNRGNQPQHF,TGTGCCAGCCGAATCAGCGGGAATCGGGGCAATCAGCCCCAGCATTTT
TRBD1,few,TRBV29-1,TRBJ1-3,CSAVTGVGNTIYF,TGCAGCGCCGTGACAGGGGTTGGAAACACCATATATTTT
-,-,TRBV7-8,TRBJ1-3,CASSFFGGTGNTIYF,TGTGCCAGCAGCTTCTTTGGGGGGACTGGAAACACCATATATTTT
-,-,TRBV10-3,TRBJ1-1,CAIRTGNAEAFF,TGTGCCATCAGAACAGGGAACGCTGAAGCTTTCTTT
-,-,TRBV6-6,TRBJ2-6,CASSYSGAGANVLTF,TGTGCCAGCAGTTACTCAGGGGCTGGGGCCAACGTCCTGACTTTC
TRBD2,-,TRBV11-3,TRBJ2-5,CASSFRTPLAGVETQYF,TGTGCCAGCAGCTTTAGAACCCCTCTAGCGGGGGTTGAGACCCAGTACTTC
-,-,TRBV7-3,TRBJ2-1,CASSFFRGNEQFF,TGTGCCAGCAGCTTTTTTAGGGGCAATGAGCAGTTCTTC
TRBD1,-,TRBV5-4,TRBJ2-5,CASSRTGGETQYF,TGTGCCAGCAGCCGAACAGGGGGAGAGACCCAGTACTTC
-,-,TRBV18,TRBJ1-4,CASSPTPANEKLFF,TGTGCCAGCTCACCAACACCTGCTAATGAAAAACTGTTTTTT
TRBD1,-,TRBV6-1,TRBJ1-4,CASTLDRATNEKLFF,TGTGCCAGCACCCTAGACAGGGCAACTAATGAAAAACTGTTTTTT
TRBD1,once,TRBV28,TRBJ2-1,CASSPLGGTGENEQFF,TGTGCTAGCAGTCCTTTGGGTGGGACAGGGGAGAATGAGCAGTTCTTC
TRBD1,once,TRBV5-4,TRBJ2-7,CASKGQGSYEQYF,TGTGCCAGCAAGGGACAGGGTTCCTACGAGCAGTACTTC
-,-,TRBV6-4,TRBJ2-6,CASSDTDSGANVLTF,TGTGCCAGCAGTGACACTGACTCTGGGGCCAACGTCCTGACTTTC
-,-,TRBV4-3,TRBJ1-1,CASSQDRDGGTEAFF,TGCGCCAGCAGCCAAGATCGGGACGGGGGCACTGAAGCTTTCTTT
TRBD1,-,TRBV25-1,TRBJ1-2,CASSPSGTGIYGYTF,TGTGCCAGCAGTCCTTCGGGGACAGGGATCTATGGCTACACCTTC
-,-,TRBV14,TRBJ2-2,CASSPRTGTNTGELFF,TGTGCCAGCAGCCCTAGAACCGGGACGAACACCGGGGAGCTGTTTTTT
TRBD1,-,TRBV5-1,TRBJ2-1,CASSGDSYNEQFF,TGCGCCAGCAGCGGGGACAGTTACAATGAGCAGTTCTTC
TRBD1,few,TRBV28,TRBJ1-5,CASRYPTGGSQPQHF,TGTGCCAGCAGGTATCCAACAGGGGGTAGTCAGCCCCAGCATTTT
-,-,TRBV27,TRBJ2-2,CASSLRTSADGELFF,TGTGCCAGCAGTTTGAGAACTAGTGCTGACGGGGAGCTGTTTTTT